In its sample, the clone carrying this TCR beta chain was seen a few times. Its cognate antigen is unknown. These data come from a study of T-cell memory formation after mild COVID-19. Study-wide background: Largely donor-specific sequence clusters came from a couple of donors.

Regarding the study as a whole: Whereas later expanders leaned CD4+, clones contracting day 15 to 85 showed a balanced CD4/CD8 makeup. Memory from before infection featured some responding clones, which suggests cross-reactive memory joined.

This CDR3 is built from 13 residues. It was 5'RACE with constant-segment primers that produced the TCR alpha and TCR beta cDNA libraries, which carried sample barcodes and UMIs. TCRdb redid the calling of the 5' RACE reads with MiXCR, one entry per CDR3 protein. The data contain about 400,000 distinct CDR3 sequences, approximately 15% of them singletons. The sequencing input was PBMCs or a T cell subset sorted from them (not recorded which). The TCR comes from a man aged 18 to 30 who had mild COVID-19 (a few samples of this study predate the infection). Cell type and time point are not known. The chain carries TRBV21-1 and TRBJ1-2; TRBD1 was called by the table and not checked on the DNA. TRBV21-1 is reported as a pseudogene. DNA for the CDR3: TGTGCCAGCCAGAATGGGGGTAACTATGGCTACACCTTC. Protein sequence: CASQNGGNYGYTF.